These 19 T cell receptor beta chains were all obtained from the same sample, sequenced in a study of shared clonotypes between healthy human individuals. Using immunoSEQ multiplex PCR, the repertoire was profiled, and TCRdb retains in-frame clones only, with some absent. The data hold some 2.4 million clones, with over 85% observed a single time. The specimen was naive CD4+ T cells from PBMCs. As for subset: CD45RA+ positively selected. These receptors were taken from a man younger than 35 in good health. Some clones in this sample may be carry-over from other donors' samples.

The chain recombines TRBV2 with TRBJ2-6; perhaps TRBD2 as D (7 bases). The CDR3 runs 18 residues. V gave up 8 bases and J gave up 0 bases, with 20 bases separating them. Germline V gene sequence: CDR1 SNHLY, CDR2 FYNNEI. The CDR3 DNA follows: TGTGCCAGCTTGCAAGGGAGGGACACACGCTCTGGGGCCAACGTCCTGACTTTC. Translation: CASLQGRDTRSGANVLTF.

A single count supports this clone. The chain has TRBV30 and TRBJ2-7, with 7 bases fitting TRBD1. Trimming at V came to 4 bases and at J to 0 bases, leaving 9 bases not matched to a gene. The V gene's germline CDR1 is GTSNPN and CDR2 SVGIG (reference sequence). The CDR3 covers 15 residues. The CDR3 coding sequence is TGTGCCTGGATCGGTGGGACAGCCCACTCCTACGAGCAGTACTTC. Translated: CAWIGGTAHSYEQYF.

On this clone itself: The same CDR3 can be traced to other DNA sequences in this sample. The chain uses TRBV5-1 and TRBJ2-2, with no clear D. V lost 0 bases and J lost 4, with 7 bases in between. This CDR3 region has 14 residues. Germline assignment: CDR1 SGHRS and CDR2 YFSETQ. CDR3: CASSLGRVTGELFF. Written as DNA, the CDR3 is TGCGCCAGCAGCTTGGGTAGAGTCACCGGGGAGCTGTTTTTT.

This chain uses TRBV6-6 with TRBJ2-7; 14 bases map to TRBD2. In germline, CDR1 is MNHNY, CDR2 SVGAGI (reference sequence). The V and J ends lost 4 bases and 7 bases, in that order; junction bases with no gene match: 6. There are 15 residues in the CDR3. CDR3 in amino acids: CASSSGTSGSREQYF. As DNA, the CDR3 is TGTGCCAGCAGTTCAGGGACTAGCGGGAGTAGGGAGCAGTACTTC.

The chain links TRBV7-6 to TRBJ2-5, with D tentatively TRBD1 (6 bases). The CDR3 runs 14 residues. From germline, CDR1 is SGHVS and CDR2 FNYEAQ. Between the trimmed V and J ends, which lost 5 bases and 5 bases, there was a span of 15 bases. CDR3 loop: CASSPRTRGETQYF. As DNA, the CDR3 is TGTGCCAGCAGCCCTAGGACAAGGGGGGAGACCCAGTACTTC.

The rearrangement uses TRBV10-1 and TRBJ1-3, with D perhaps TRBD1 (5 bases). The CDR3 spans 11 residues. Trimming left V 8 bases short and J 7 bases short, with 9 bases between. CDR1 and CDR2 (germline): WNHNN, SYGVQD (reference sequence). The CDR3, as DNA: TGCGCCAGCCAGGCAGGGAACACCATATATTTT. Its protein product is CASQAGNTIYF.

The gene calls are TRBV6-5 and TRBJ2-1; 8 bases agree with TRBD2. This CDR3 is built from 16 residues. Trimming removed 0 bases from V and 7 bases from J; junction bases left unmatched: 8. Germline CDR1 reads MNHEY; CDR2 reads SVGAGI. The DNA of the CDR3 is TGTGCCAGCAGTTACTCTGAGCGGGAGAGAAGGAATGAGCAGTTCTTC. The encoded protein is CASSYSERERRNEQFF.

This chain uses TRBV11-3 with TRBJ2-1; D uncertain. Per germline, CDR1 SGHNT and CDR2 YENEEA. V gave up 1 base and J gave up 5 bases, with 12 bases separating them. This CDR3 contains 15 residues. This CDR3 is CASSLVGGVDNEQFF. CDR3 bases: TGTGCCAGCAGCTTAGTGGGTGGGGTCGACAATGAGCAGTTCTTC.

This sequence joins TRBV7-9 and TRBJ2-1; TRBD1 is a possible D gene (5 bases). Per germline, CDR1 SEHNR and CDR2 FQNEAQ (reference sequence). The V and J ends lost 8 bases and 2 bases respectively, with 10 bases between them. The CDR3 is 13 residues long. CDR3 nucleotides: TGTGCCAGCCACCGGACACCCTACAATGAGCAGTTCTTC. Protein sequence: CASHRTPYNEQFF.

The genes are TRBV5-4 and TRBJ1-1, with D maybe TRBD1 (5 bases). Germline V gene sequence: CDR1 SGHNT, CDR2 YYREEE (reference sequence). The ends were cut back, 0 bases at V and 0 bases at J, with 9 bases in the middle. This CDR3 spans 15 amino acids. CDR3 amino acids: CASSLAGPMNTEAFF. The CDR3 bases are TGTGCCAGCAGCTTGGCAGGGCCCATGAACACTGAAGCTTTCTTT.

CDR3 in DNA: TGTGCCAGCGGACCCTCTGGACAGAAAGAGACCCAGTACTTC. Amino acid sequence: CASGPSGQKETQYF. The chain carries TRBV4-2 and TRBJ2-5; D might be TRBD1 (6 bases). V lost 8 bases to trimming and J lost 3 bases, with 16 bases between them. Per the germline V gene, CDR1 is LGHNA and CDR2 is YNFKEQ. The CDR3 is 14 residues long.

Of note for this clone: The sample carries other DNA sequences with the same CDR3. The CDR3 region is CASSPQPGGTGELFF. As DNA, the CDR3 is TGTGCCAGCTCACCACAGCCGGGAGGCACCGGGGAGCTGTTTTTT. This rearrangement joins TRBV18 to TRBJ2-2, with 7 bases that match TRBD2. The CDR3 is made up of 15 amino acids. The V gene end was trimmed by 1 base and the J gene end by 4 bases; junction bases not matched to a gene: 3. Germline lookup yields CDR1 KGHSH and CDR2 LQKENI.

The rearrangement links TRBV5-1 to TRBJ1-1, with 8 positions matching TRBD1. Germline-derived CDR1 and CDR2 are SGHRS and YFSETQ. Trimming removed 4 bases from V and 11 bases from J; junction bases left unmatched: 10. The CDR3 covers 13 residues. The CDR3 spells CASSEPGGDKAFF. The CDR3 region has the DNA TGCGCCAGCAGCGAACCAGGGGGCGATAAGGCTTTCTTT. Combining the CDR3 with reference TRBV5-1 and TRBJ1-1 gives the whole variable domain KAGVTQTPRYLIKTRGQQVTLSCSPISGHRSVSWYQQTPGQGLQFLFEYFSETQRNKGNFPGRFSGRQFSNSRSEMNVSTLELGDSALYLCASSEPGGDKAFFGQGTRLTVV.

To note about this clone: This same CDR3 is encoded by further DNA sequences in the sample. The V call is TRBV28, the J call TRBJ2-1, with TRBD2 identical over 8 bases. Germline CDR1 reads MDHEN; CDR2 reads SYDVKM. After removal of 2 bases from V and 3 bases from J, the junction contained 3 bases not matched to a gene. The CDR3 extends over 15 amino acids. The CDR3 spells CASSLVSGNYNEQFF. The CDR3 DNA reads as TGTGCCAGCAGTTTAGTTAGCGGGAACTACAATGAGCAGTTCTTC.

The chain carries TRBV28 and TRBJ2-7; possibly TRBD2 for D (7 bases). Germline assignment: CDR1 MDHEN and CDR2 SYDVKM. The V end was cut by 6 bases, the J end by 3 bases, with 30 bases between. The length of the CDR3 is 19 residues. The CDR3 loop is CASRAPPGAGAHGGYEQYF. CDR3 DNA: TGTGCCAGCAGAGCCCCCCCAGGGGCGGGGGCGCACGGGGGCTACGAGCAGTACTTC.

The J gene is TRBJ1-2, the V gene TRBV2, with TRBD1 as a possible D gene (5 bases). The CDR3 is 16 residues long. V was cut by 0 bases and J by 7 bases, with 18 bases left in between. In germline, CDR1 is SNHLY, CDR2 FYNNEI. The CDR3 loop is CASSEALRRGSAGYTF. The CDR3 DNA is TGTGCCAGCAGTGAAGCGCTTCGGAGGGGATCAGCTGGCTACACCTTC.

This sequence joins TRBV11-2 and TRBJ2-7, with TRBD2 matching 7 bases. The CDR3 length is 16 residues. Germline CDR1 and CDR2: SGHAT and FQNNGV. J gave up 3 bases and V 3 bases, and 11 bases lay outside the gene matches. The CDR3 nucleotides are TGTGCCAGCAGCTTGTCCGTGGCGGGAGACCGCTACGAGCAGTACTTC. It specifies CASSLSVAGDRYEQYF.

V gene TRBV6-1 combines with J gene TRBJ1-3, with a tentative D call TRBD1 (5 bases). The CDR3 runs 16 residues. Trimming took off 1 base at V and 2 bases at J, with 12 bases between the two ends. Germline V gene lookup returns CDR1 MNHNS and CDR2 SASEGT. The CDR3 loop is CASSEVWVGAGNTIYF. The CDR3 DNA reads TGTGCCAGCAGTGAAGTGTGGGTAGGGGCTGGAAACACCATATATTTT.

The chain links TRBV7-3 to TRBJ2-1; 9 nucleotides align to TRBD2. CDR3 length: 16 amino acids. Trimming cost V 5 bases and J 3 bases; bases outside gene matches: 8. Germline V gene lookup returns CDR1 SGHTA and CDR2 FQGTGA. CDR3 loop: CASSPGSGSFYNEQFF. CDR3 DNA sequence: TGTGCCAGCAGCCCCGGTAGCGGGAGTTTCTACAATGAGCAGTTCTTC.